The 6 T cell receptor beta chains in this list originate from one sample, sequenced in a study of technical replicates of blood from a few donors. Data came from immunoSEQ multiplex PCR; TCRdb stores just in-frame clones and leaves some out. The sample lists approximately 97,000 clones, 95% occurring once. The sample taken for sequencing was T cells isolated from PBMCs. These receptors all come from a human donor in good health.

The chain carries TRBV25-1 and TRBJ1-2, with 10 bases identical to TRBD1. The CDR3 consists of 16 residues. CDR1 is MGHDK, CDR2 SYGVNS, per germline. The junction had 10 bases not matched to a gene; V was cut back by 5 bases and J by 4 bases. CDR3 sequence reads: CASSQTGGPYFYGYTF. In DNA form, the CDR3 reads TGTGCCAGCAGTCAGACAGGGGGCCCTTACTTCTATGGCTACACCTTC.

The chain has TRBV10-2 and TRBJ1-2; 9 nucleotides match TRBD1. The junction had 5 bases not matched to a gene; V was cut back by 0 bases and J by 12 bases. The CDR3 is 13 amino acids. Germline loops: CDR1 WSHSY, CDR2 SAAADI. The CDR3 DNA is TGCGCCAGCAGTGAGTCTTGGACAGGGGCGAACACCTTC. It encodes CASSESWTGANTF.

CDR3 bases: TGTGCCAGCAGCCCAGAGGGACAAGTCTACGAGCAGTACTTC. Translating it yields CASSPEGQVYEQYF. This rearrangement joins TRBV7-9 to TRBJ2-7; D might be TRBD1 (6 bases). This CDR3 region has 14 residues. Trimming took off 5 bases at V and 3 bases at J, with 14 bases between the two ends. Germline lookup yields CDR1 SEHNR and CDR2 FQNEAQ (reference sequence).

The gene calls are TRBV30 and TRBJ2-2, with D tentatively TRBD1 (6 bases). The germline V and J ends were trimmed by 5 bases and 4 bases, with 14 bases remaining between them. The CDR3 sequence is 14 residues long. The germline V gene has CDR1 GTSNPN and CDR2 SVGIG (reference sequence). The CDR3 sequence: CAWERGYSTGELFF. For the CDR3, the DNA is TGTGCCTGGGAAAGGGGGTATTCCACCGGGGAGCTGTTTTTT.

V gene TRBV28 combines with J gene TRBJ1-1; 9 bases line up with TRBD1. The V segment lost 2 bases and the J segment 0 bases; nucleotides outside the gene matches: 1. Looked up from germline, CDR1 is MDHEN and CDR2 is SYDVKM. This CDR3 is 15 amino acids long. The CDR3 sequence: CASSLNRGLNTEAFF. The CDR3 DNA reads TGTGCCAGCAGTTTAAACAGGGGGCTGAACACTGAAGCTTTCTTT.

CDR3 amino acids: CASSYMGLVEAFF. The CDR3 bases are TGTGCCAGCAGTTACATGGGGCTGGTTGAAGCTTTCTTT. The chain recombines TRBV6-5 with TRBJ1-1, with a possible D match to TRBD1 (5 bases). CDR1 and CDR2 (germline): MNHEY, SVGAGI. The CDR3 has 13 amino acids. Trimming removed 2 bases from V and 7 bases from J, with 11 bases in between.